By frequency, the clone carrying this T cell receptor beta chain registers medium-sized. Its target is unknown. This record comes from a study of T cell clusters in autoimmune cytopenias. Study-level points and caveats: Primary autoimmune cytopenia patients seemingly lacked the physiological T cell clusters found in healthy donors. TRB repertoire shifts in secondary cytopenia and chronic lymphocytic leukemia mostly reflected lymphoma, not autoimmunity. The T cell clusters were defined only in silico, without experimental functional validation. Compared with active autoimmune hepatitis patients, healthy donors showed about 3.2-fold more exclusive TRB clusters.

TRB was amplified by touch-down multiplex PCR, primer pools A and B combined. TCRdb reprocessed the multiplex PCR reads and keeps a single row for each CDR3 protein, giving no DNA. The table for this sample gives fewer than 3,500 distinct CDR3 sequences. Each sample's input was about 250 ng genomic DNA, some 38,000 genome equivalents. Germline CDR1 reads KGHSH; CDR2 reads LQKENI. The length of the CDR3 is 14 residues. The receptor comes from a human donor with an autoimmune cytopenia or autoimmune hepatitis (not recorded which). J is TRBJ2-7 and V is TRBV18; the TRBD1 assignment by TCRdb is unverifiable without DNA. The sample comprised peripheral blood. The CDR3 protein is CASSPDRTQYEQYF.